The sequence of this T cell receptor (beta chain) was determined in a study of cytomegalovirus exposure and HLA in healthy donors. Overall study results and limits: For TCR beta chains, V- and J-gene trimming was later linked to a missense DCLRE1C variant.

Details on this clone: Its antigen is not identified.

PCR amplification relied on 60 Vbeta primers (plus 13 Jbeta primers). Profiled with immunoSEQ multiplex PCR; TCRdb holds only in-frame clones, not every one. Counted here are about 65,000 clones, less than 70% occurring once; the ten biggest clones make up 2.5% to 3.5%. This CDR3 has 17 residues. CDR1 is SGHVS, CDR2 FNYEAQ, per germline. V was clipped by 2 bases and J by 2 bases; unmatched bases: 8. Sequencing was performed on PBMCs. V usage is TRBV7-6 and J usage is TRBJ2-3; TRBD2 matches at 9 bases. The TCR sequence derives from a man aged 25-45 years in good health and CMV-seronegative. CDR3 amino acids: CASSLSAGGADTDTQYF. DNA for the CDR3: TGTGCCAGCAGCTTATCGGCGGGGGGGGCGGACACAGATACGCAGTATTTT.